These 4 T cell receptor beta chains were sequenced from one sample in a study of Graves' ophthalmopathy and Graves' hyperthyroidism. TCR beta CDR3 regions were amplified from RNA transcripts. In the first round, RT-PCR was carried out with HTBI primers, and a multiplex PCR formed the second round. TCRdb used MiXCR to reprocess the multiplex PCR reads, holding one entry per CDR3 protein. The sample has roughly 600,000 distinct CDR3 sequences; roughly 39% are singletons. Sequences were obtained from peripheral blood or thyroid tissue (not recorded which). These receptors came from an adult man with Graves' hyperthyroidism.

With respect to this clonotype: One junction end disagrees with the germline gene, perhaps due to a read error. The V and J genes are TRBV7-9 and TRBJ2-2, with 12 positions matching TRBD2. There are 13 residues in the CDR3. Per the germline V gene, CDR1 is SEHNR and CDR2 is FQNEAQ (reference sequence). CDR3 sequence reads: CASSSILAGGLFF. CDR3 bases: TGTGCCAGCAGCTCTATACTAGCGGGGGGGCTGTTTTTT.

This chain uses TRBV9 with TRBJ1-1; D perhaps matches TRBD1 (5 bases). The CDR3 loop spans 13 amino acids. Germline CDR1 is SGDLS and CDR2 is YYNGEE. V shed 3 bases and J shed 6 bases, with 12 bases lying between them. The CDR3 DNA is TGTGCCAGCAGCGCCGGGGGTGTATCTGAAGCTTTCTTT. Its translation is CASSAGGVSEAFF.

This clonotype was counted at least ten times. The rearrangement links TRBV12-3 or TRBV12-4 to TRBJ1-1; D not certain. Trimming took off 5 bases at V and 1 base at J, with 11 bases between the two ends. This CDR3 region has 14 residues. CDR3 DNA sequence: TGTGCCAGCAGTCCCCGGCGGCGGAACACTGAAGCTTTCTTT. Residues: CASSPRRRNTEAFF.

CDR3 DNA sequence: TGTGCCATCAGTCGACAGGGTTCCTACGAGCAGTACTTC. As protein: CAISRQGSYEQYF. This chain connects TRBV10-3 to TRBJ2-7; TRBD1 agrees at 7 bases. Germline lookup yields CDR1 ENHRY and CDR2 SYGVKD. The ends lost 5 bases at V and 1 base at J; junction bases unmatched: 2. The CDR3 is made up of 13 amino acids.